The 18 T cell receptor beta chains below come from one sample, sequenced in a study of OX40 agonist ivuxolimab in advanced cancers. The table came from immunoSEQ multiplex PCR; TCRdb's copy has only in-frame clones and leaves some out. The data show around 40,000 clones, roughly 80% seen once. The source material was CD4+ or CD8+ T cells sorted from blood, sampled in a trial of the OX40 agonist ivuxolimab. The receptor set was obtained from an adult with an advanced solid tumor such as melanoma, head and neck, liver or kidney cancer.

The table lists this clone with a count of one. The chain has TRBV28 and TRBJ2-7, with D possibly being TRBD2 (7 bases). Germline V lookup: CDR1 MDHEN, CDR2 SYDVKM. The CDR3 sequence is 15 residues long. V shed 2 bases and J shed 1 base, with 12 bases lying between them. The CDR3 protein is CASSLVRGGSYEQYF. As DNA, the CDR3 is TGTGCCAGCAGTTTAGTCAGGGGAGGGTCCTACGAGCAGTACTTC.

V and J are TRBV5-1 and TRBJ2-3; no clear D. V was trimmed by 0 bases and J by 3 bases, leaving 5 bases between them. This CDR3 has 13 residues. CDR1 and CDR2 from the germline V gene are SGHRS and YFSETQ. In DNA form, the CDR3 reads TGCGCCAGCAGCTTGGTTCCTACAGATACGCAGTATTTT. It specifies CASSLVPTDTQYF.

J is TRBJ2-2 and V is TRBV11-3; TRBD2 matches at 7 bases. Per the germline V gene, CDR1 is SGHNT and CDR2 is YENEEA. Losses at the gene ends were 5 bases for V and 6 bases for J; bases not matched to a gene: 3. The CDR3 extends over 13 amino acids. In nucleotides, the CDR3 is TGTGCCAGCAGCGGCGGACTAGCCGGGGAGCTGTTTTTT. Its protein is CASSGGLAGELFF.

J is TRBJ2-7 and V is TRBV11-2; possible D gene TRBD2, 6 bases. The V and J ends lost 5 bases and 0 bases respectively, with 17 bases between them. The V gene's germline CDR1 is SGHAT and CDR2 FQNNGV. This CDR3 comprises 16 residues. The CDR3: CASSQLPSVNSYEQYF. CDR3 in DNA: TGTGCCAGCAGCCAACTTCCTAGCGTGAACTCCTACGAGCAGTACTTC.

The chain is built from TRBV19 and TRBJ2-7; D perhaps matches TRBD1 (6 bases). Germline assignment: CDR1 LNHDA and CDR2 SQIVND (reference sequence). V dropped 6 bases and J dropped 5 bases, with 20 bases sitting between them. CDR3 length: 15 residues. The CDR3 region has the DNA TGTGCCAGTAGCCCCTATCTATCAGGGGCAAACGAGCAGTACTTC. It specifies CASSPYLSGANEQYF. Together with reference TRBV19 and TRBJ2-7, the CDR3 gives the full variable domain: DGGITQSPKYLFRKEGQNVTLSCEQNLNHDAMYWYRQDPGQGLRLIYYSQIVNDFQKGDIAEGYSVSREKKESFPLTVTSAQKNPTAFYLCASSPYLSGANEQYFGPGTRLTVT.

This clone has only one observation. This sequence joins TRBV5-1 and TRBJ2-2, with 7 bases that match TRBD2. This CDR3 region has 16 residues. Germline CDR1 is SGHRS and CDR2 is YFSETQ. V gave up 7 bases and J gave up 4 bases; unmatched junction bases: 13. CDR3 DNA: TGCGCCAGCGATACCGGGACTAAATCTCTCACCGGGGAGCTGTTTTTT. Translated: CASDTGTKSLTGELFF.

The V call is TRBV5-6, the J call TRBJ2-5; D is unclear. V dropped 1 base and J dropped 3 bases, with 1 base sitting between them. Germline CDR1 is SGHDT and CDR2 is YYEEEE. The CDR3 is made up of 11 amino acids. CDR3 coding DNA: TGTGCCAGCAGCTTGAAAGAGACCCAGTACTTC. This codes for CASSLKETQYF.

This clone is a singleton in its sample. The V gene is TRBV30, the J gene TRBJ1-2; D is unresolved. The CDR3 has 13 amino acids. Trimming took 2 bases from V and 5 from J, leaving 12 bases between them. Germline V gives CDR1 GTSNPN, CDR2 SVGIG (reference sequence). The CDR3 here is CAWSRNRAYGYTF. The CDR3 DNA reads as TGTGCCTGGAGTAGAAACAGAGCATATGGCTACACCTTC.

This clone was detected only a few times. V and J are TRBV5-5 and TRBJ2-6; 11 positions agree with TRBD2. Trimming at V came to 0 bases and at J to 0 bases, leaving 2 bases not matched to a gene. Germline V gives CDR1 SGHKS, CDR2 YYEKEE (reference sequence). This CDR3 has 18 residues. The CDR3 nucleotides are TGTGCCAGCAGCTTGGGACTAGCGGGGACCTCTGGGGCCAACGTCCTGACTTTC. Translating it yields CASSLGLAGTSGANVLTF.

The CDR3 region has the DNA TGTGCCAGCAGCTACACCCTCCGGGACAGACTCCAAGAGACCCAGTACTTC. Its protein product is CASSYTLRDRLQETQYF. The V call is TRBV11-3, the J call TRBJ2-5; 7 bases are shared with TRBD1. Trimming cost V 4 bases and J 1 base; bases outside gene matches: 12. Germline CDR1 SGHNT, CDR2 YENEEA. The CDR3 consists of 17 residues.

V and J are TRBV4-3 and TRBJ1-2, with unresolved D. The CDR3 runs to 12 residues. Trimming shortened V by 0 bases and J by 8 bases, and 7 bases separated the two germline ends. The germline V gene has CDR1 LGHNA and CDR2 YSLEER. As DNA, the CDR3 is TGCGCCAGCAGCCAAGATAGACGAGGCTACACCTTC. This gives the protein CASSQDRRGYTF.

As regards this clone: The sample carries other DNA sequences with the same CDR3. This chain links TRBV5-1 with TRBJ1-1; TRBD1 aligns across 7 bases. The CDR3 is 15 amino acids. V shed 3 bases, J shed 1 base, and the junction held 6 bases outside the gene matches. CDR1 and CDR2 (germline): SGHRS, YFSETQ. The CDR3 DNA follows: TGCGCCAGCAGCTACGGACAGGATCCGAACACTGAAGCTTTCTTT. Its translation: CASSYGQDPNTEAFF.

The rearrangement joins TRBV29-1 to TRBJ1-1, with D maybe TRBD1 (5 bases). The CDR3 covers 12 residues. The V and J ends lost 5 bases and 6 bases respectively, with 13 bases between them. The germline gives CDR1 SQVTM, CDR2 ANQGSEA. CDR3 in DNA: TGCAGCGTTAGGGGAGGGTGGGCTGAAGCTTTCTTT. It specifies CSVRGGWAEAFF.

The DNA of the CDR3 is TGTGCCAGCAGCTCCCCACGGGGTACTAACTATGGCTACACCTTC. Amino acid sequence: CASSSPRGTNYGYTF. V is TRBV28 and J is TRBJ1-2, with D uncertain. Germline CDR1 MDHEN, CDR2 SYDVKM. This CDR3 has 15 residues. V dropped 6 bases and J dropped 0 bases, with 14 bases sitting between them.

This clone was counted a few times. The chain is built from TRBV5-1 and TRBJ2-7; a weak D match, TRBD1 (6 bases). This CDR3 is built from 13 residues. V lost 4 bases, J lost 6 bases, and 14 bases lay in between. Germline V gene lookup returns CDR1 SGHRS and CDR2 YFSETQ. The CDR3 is CASSPRTGSEQYF. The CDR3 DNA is TGCGCCAGCAGCCCAAGAACAGGGAGCGAGCAGTACTTC.

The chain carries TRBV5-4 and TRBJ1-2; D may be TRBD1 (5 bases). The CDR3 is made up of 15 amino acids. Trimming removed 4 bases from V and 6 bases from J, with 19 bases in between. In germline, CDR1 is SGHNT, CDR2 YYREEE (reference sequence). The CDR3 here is CASSAGTGGLHGYTF. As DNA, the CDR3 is TGTGCCAGCAGCGCCGGGACCGGAGGACTGCATGGCTACACCTTC.

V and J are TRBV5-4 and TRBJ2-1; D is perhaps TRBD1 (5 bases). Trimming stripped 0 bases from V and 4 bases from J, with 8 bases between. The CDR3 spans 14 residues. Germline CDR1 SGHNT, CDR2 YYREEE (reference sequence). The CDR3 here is CASSLGGAYNEQFF. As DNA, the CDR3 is TGTGCCAGCAGCTTGGGGGGCGCGTACAATGAGCAGTTCTTC.

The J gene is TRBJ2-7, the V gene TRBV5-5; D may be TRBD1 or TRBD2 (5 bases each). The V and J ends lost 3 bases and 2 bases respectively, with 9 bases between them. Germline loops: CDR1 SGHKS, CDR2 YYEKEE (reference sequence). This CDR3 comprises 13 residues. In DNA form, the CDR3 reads TGTGCCAGCAGCTCCGGGACGGCCTACGAGCAGTACTTC. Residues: CASSSGTAYEQYF.